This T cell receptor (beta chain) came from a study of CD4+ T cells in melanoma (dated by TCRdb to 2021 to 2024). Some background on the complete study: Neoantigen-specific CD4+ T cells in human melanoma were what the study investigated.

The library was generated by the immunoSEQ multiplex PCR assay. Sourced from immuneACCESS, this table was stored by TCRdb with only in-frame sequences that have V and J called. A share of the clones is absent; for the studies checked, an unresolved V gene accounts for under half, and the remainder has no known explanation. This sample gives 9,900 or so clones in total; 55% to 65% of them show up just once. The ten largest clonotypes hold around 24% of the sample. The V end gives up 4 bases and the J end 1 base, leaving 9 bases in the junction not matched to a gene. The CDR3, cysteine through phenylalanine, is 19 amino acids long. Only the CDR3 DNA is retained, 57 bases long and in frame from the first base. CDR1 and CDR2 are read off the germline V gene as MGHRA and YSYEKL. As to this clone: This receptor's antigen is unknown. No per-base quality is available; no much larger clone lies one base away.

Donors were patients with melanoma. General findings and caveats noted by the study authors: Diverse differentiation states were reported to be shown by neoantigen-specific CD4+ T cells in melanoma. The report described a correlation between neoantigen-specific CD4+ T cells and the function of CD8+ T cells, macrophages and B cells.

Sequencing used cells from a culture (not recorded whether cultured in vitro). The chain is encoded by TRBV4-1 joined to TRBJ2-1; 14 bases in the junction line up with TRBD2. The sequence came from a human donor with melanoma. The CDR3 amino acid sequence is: CASSRGTSGGLVSYNEQFF. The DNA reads TGCGCCAGCAGCCGAGGGACTAGCGGGGGCCTGGTATCCTACAATGAGCAGTTCTTC.